These 7 T cell receptor beta chains originate from one sample sequenced in a study of T cell repertoires in cytomegalovirus infection. A single record per CDR3 protein comes from TCRdb applying MiXCR to the reads. Among about 830,000 distinct CDR3 sequences listed, about 30% were seen once. These receptors' antigens are unknown. The sample here was cultured CD8+ T cells from PBMCs, taken from culture after CMV antigen stimulation. Receptors originate from a human donor in good health (CMV status not recorded). Some clones in this sample may be carry-over from other donors' samples.

This clonotype was observed a handful of times. The CDR3 DNA reads TGTGCCAGCAGTACCACTGGTACGGGTTTTTCTCAGTACTTC. This codes for CASSTTGTGFSQYF. This sequence joins TRBV27 and TRBJ2-5; D is undetermined. Trimming stripped 5 bases from V and 11 bases from J, with 21 bases between. Germline CDR1 and CDR2: MNHEY and SMNVEV (reference sequence). The CDR3 loop spans 14 amino acids.

The chain is built from TRBV6-2 or TRBV6-3 and TRBJ2-7, with no clear D. CDR1 and CDR2 (germline): MNHEY, SVGEGT. CDR3 size: 16 residues. CDR3 bases: TGTGCCAGCAGGTACTCGAACTCCCAAGTAAACTACGAGCAGTACGTC. It is translated as CASRYSNSQVNYEQYV.

As regards this clonotype: Sequence at one end of the junction differs from germline and may be a read error. This chain links TRBV12-3 or TRBV12-4 with TRBJ2-2; D is perhaps TRBD2 (5 bases). There are 14 residues in the CDR3. The CDR3 coding sequence is TGTGCCACCACTTTAGCCCCCCGCACCGGGGTGCTGTTTTTT. Residues: CATTLAPRTGVLFF.

This clonotype was seen a handful of times. V and J are TRBV5-1 and TRBJ1-1; a possible D gene is TRBD1 (6 bases). V dropped 7 bases and J dropped 8 bases, with 12 bases sitting between them. CDR1 SGHRS and CDR2 YFSETQ come from the germline V gene. The CDR3 is 11 residues long. This CDR3 is CASGRGGEAFF. The CDR3 DNA follows: TGCGCCAGCGGCCGAGGGGGAGAAGCTTTCTTT.

The table lists this clonotype with a few counts. CDR3 residues: CASSYLQSSSYNSPLHF. CDR3 in DNA: TGTGCCAGCAGTTACTTGCAGTCGAGCTCCTATAATTCACCCCTCCACTTT. The J gene is TRBJ1-6, the V gene TRBV6-5; unclear D gene. With 1 base removed from V and 0 bases from J, the gap between germline ends came to 10 bases. The CDR3 contains 17 residues. Germline V gene sequence: CDR1 MNHEY, CDR2 SVGAGI.

This clonotype has a handful of counts. The genes are TRBV2 and TRBJ2-6; 7 nucleotides align to TRBD1. The germline V gene has CDR1 SNHLY and CDR2 FYNNEI. The junction had 3 bases not matched to a gene; V was cut back by 6 bases and J by 1 base. The CDR3 length is 15 residues. The CDR3 here is CASSQGESGANVLTF. The CDR3 DNA reads TGTGCCAGCAGCCAGGGGGAATCTGGGGCCAACGTCCTGACTTTC.

The sample holds a few counts of this clonotype. CDR3 in DNA: TGTGCCAGCAGTTTAGTCCCGCACGGAAATTCACCCCTCCACTTT. It yields the protein CASSLVPHGNSPLHF. The chain combines TRBV28 with TRBJ1-6, with D unresolved. Between the trimmed V and J ends, which lost 2 bases and 7 bases, there was a span of 12 bases. The CDR3 totals 15 residues. Germline loops: CDR1 MDHEN, CDR2 SYDVKM. Complete variable domain (other parts from reference TRBV28 and TRBJ1-6): DVKVTQSSRYLVKRTGEKVFLECVQDMDHENMFWYRQDPGLGLRLIYFSYDVKMKEKGDIPEGYSVSREKKERFSLILESASTNQTSMYLCASSLVPHGNSPLHFGNGTRLTVT.